The 2 T cell receptor beta chains reported below all come from one sample, sequenced in a study of technical replicates of blood from a few donors. Clones were sequenced by immunoSEQ multiplex PCR, and TCRdb holds only the in-frame ones, with some missing. The data contain some 77,000 clones, about 91% of them singletons. Sequenced input: T cells isolated from PBMCs. The receptors here all came from a human donor in good health.

J is TRBJ1-2 and V is TRBV6-5; D gene uncertain. This CDR3 is 13 amino acids long. V shed 7 bases and J shed 9 bases, with 18 bases lying between them. Germline lookup yields CDR1 MNHEY and CDR2 SVGAGI. The CDR3 sequence is CASTPTARLRYTF. Written as DNA, the CDR3 is TGTGCCAGCACCCCGACTGCCCGTTTACGCTACACCTTC.

V gene TRBV5-5 combines with J gene TRBJ1-5; 7 nucleotides line up with TRBD1. Germline values: CDR1 SGHKS, CDR2 YYEKEE (reference sequence). This CDR3 contains 14 residues. V lost 4 bases to trimming and J lost 4 bases; unmatched junction nucleotides: 5. The CDR3 coding sequence is TGTGCCAGCAGCCTTCAGGGGGTAAATCAGCCCCAGCATTTT. This sequence encodes CASSLQGVNQPQHF.